This T cell receptor beta chain was recovered during a study of CD8 T cells in ankylosing spondylitis. Ten or more counts support this clonotype. Its matching antigen is unknown. This CDR3 contains 16 residues. The trim removed 0 bases at V and 9 bases at J, leaving 12 bases unmatched. CDR1 and CDR2 (germline): SGHRS, YFSETQ. Findings and caveats of the study: Ankylosing spondylitis blood seemed to carry a telltale TCR beta motif made of roughly 8 highly homologous variants.

As the method for making TCR beta libraries, quantitative 5'-RACE with molecular barcodes was used. TCRdb analysed the 5' RACE reads with MiXCR anew, one entry per CDR3 protein. This sample has roughly 350,000 distinct CDR3 sequences; 8% occur once, and the top ten carry roughly 14%. Sequencing input: blood, either unsorted or a sorted T cell fraction (not recorded which). The sequence derives from a male donor with ankylosing spondylitis. V and J are TRBV5-1 and TRBJ2-1, with 7 positions matching TRBD2. CDR3 bases: TGCGCCAGCAGCTTGGACCCTAGCGGAATAATAGGTGAGCAGTTCTTC. Translating it yields CASSLDPSGIIGEQFF.